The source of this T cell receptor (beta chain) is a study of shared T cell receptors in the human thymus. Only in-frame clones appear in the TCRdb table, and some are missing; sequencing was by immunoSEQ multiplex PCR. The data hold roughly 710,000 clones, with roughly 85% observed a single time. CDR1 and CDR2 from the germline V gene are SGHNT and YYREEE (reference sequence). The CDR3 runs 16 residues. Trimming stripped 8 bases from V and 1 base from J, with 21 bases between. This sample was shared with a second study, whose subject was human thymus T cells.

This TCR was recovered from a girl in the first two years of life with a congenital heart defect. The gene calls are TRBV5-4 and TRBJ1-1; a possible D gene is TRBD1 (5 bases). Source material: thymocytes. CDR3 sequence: CASAAGLGRRNTEAFF. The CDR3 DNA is TGTGCCAGTGCGGCGGGGCTGGGCAGGAGGAACACTGAAGCTTTCTTT. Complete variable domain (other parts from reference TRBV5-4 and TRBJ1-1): ETGVTQSPTHLIKTRGQQVTLRCSSQSGHNTVSWYQQALGQGPQFIFQYYREEENGRGNFPPRFSGLQFPNYSSELNVNALELDDSALYLCASAAGLGRRNTEAFFGQGTRLTVV.